This passage covers 27 T cell receptor beta chains from one sample sequenced in a study of T cell responses to AZD1222 COVID-19 vaccine. Clones were read by immunoSEQ multiplex PCR, and TCRdb kept only the in-frame ones, dropping some. In the table there are 60,000 to 85,000 clones, around 87% of which are singletons. The source was peripheral blood, collected 28 days after the second AZD1222 dose. The receptors shown here come from an adult who received the AZD1222 COVID-19 vaccine.

CDR3 sequence: CASSLREGTEAFF. In nucleotides, the CDR3 is TGCGCCAGCAGCCTCCGTGAGGGCACTGAAGCTTTCTTT. This chain uses TRBV4-1 with TRBJ1-1; no clear D gene. The CDR3 sequence is 13 residues long. CDR1 MGHRA and CDR2 YSYEKL come from the germline V gene. V shed 4 bases and J shed 4 bases, with 10 bases lying between them.

The DNA of the CDR3 is TGCGCCAGCAGCTTAGGGCCGTCAAGCAATCAGCCCCAGCATTTT. Translated: CASSLGPSSNQPQHF. This chain links TRBV5-1 with TRBJ1-5; D is unclear. CDR1 and CDR2 from the germline V gene are SGHRS and YFSETQ. V dropped 2 bases and J dropped 1 base, with 10 bases sitting between them. The CDR3 has 15 residues.

V is TRBV7-2 and J is TRBJ2-7, with 11 bases fitting TRBD2. V dropped 4 bases and J dropped 5; count of bases not matched to a gene: 7. This CDR3 region has 15 residues. Germline CDR1 reads SGHTA; CDR2 reads FQGNSA. The CDR3 nucleotides read TGTGCCAGCAGCTCAAGTAGCGGGGGGGCCGACGAGCAGTACTTC. Amino acids: CASSSSSGGADEQYF.

The rearrangement uses TRBV7-2 and TRBJ1-5; TRBD1 might be the D (5 bases). Germline CDR1 reads SGHTA; CDR2 reads FQGNSA. V shed 1 base and J shed 2 bases, with 9 bases lying between them. This CDR3 has 15 residues. The CDR3 DNA sequence: TGTGCCAGCAGCTTAGGGGTAGGGGGCAATCAGCCCCAGCATTTT. It is translated as CASSLGVGGNQPQHF.

This rearrangement joins TRBV6-2 or TRBV6-3 to TRBJ1-1; 9 nucleotides agree with TRBD1. This CDR3 contains 13 residues. Germline CDR1 is MNHEY and CDR2 is SVGEGT. Trimming removed 5 bases from V and 11 bases from J; junction bases left unmatched: 9. Here the CDR3 reads CASSKMNRGPAFF. The CDR3 region has the DNA TGTGCCAGCAGTAAGATGAACAGGGGGCCGGCTTTCTTT.

This chain joins TRBV5-6 and TRBJ1-2, with unresolved D. CDR1 is SGHDT, CDR2 YYEEEE, per germline. Trimming cost V 4 bases and J 4 bases, with 11 bases left between them. The CDR3 runs 13 residues. The CDR3 DNA is TGTGCCAGCAGCCCGCGACCTCCCTATGGCTACACCTTC. Amino acid sequence: CASSPRPPYGYTF.

CDR3 in DNA: TGTGCCAGCAGCGGAAGACAGCAAGGGCCTGGAAACACCATATATTTT. Its translation is CASSGRQQGPGNTIYF. The chain carries TRBV9 and TRBJ1-3; TRBD1 is a possible D gene (5 bases). Germline CDR1 reads SGDLS; CDR2 reads YYNGEE. The CDR3 is 16 amino acids. Trimming shortened V by 3 bases and J by 2 bases, and 15 bases separated the two germline ends.

This chain connects TRBV3-1 (or the pseudogene TRBV3-2) to TRBJ2-5, with D perhaps TRBD2 (7 bases). The V end was cut by 7 bases, the J end by 5 bases, with 20 bases between. The germline V gene has CDR1 LGHDT and CDR2 YNNKEL (reference sequence). This CDR3 is 15 amino acids long. The CDR3 bases are TGTGCCAGCACCGACCACGGGGGGCCGGGGGAGACCCAGTACTTC. Translated: CASTDHGGPGETQYF.

V usage is TRBV5-1 and J usage is TRBJ2-3; D may be TRBD1 (6 bases). The V and J ends lost 4 bases and 0 bases respectively, with 6 bases between them. The germline gives CDR1 SGHRS, CDR2 YFSETQ. The CDR3 spans 13 residues. CDR3 in DNA: TGCGCCAGCAGCCAGGGGAGCACAGATACGCAGTATTTT. Translating it yields CASSQGSTDTQYF.

The chain has TRBV10-2 and TRBJ2-2, with TRBD1 matching over 11 bases. The V gene end was trimmed by 10 bases and the J gene end by 2 bases; junction bases not matched to a gene: 3. The CDR3 has 14 residues. In germline, CDR1 is WSHSY, CDR2 SAAADI. This CDR3 reads CATGTGGNTGELFF. CDR3 coding DNA: TGCGCCACCGGGACAGGGGGAAACACCGGGGAGCTGTTTTTT.

This clone has more than one count but fewer than ten. The chain employs TRBV7-2 and TRBJ2-7; D not resolved. CDR1 is SGHTA and CDR2 is FQGNSA in the germline V gene. V lost 3 bases and J 3 bases, leaving 3 bases between the germline ends. The CDR3 extends over 11 amino acids. CDR3 coding DNA: TGTGCCAGCAGCTTTCTCTACGAGCAGTACTTC. Residues: CASSFLYEQYF.

J is TRBJ1-1 and V is TRBV6-5, with D possibly matching TRBD1 (5 bases). Deletions cut 2 bases from V and 8 bases from J, with 12 bases between. The CDR3 has 13 amino acids. The germline V gene encodes CDR1 MNHEY and CDR2 SVGAGI. The CDR3 loop reads CASSYGGTREAFF. The CDR3 DNA follows: TGTGCCAGCAGTTACGGGGGTACAAGAGAAGCTTTCTTT.

The chain has TRBV3-1 (or the pseudogene TRBV3-2) and TRBJ1-2; D call uncertain. The CDR3 sequence is 13 residues long. V was trimmed by 4 bases and J by 9 bases, leaving 15 bases between them. Germline CDR1 reads LGHDT; CDR2 reads YNNKEL (reference sequence). This chain's CDR3 is CASSLRIGLRYTF. The CDR3, as DNA: TGTGCCAGCAGCCTACGGATAGGGCTGCGCTACACCTTC.

This chain uses TRBV6-5 with TRBJ1-2, with a tentative D call TRBD1 (5 bases). The ends were cut back, 5 bases at V and 8 bases at J, with 15 bases in the middle. Germline lookup yields CDR1 MNHEY and CDR2 SVGAGI. The CDR3 length is 13 residues. Here the CDR3 reads CASSPGTQEGYTF. CDR3 sequence (DNA): TGTGCCAGCAGTCCCGGGACGCAGGAGGGCTACACCTTC.

J is TRBJ1-4 and V is TRBV1. TRBV1 is designated a pseudogene. The CDR3 spans 18 residues. The DNA for the CDR3 is TGCACCAGCAGCCAAGAGCCTAGCGGGGGGAAAGGTAATGAAAAACTGTTTTTT. This sequence encodes CTSSQEPSGGKGNEKLFF.

The chain recombines TRBV4-1 with TRBJ1-6, with D possibly being TRBD1 (5 bases). The CDR3 covers 14 residues. The germline V and J ends were trimmed by 3 bases and 10 bases, with 13 bases remaining between them. Germline CDR1 and CDR2: MGHRA and YSYEKL. The CDR3 DNA follows: TGCGCCAGCAGCCAGACAGCCACCGGCTCACCCCTCCACTTT. The encoded protein is CASSQTATGSPLHF.

The rearrangement joins TRBV2 to TRBJ2-5; 8 bases align to TRBD1. Germline lookup yields CDR1 SNHLY and CDR2 FYNNEI. Unmatched junction bases numbered 10, after V lost 5 bases and J lost 5 bases. The CDR3 runs to 15 residues. The CDR3 protein is CASSTGQGRRETQYF. The CDR3 DNA is TGTGCCAGCAGTACCGGACAGGGCAGGAGGGAGACCCAGTACTTC.

The chain employs TRBV7-6 and TRBJ2-5, with TRBD2 identical over 14 bases. Trimming removed 11 bases from V and 5 bases from J; junction bases left unmatched: 7. The CDR3 sequence is 14 residues long. From germline, CDR1 is SGHVS and CDR2 FNYEAQ. The CDR3 DNA reads TGTGCCGTACGACTAGCGGGGGGGCCCGAGACCCAGTACTTC. Its protein product is CAVRLAGGPETQYF.

Notes on this clone: Other DNA sequences in this specimen translate into the identical CDR3. The CDR3 DNA follows: TGTGCCAGCAGCTTAGGAGGGACAGTCACTGAAGCTTTCTTT. It codes for CASSLGGTVTEAFF. The chain recombines TRBV7-9 with TRBJ1-1, with 7 bases that match TRBD1. CDR3 length: 14 amino acids. The V gene end was trimmed by 1 base and the J gene end by 4 bases; junction bases not matched to a gene: 3. CDR1 and CDR2 from the germline V gene are SEHNR and FQNEAQ (reference sequence).

The chain uses TRBV14 and TRBJ2-3; D remains unclear. This CDR3 spans 14 amino acids. CDR1 and CDR2 from the germline V gene are SGHDN and FVKESK. V was pared by 4 bases and J by 0 bases, with 8 bases between. The CDR3 spells CASSPLLSTDTQYF. In DNA form, the CDR3 reads TGTGCCAGCAGCCCCCTCCTTAGCACAGATACGCAGTATTTT.

The chain recombines TRBV24-1 with TRBJ1-2, with D hard to call. V was clipped by 2 bases and J by 4 bases, with 10 bases between them. CDR3 length: 14 residues. Germline CDR1 KGHDR, CDR2 SFDVKD. The CDR3 is CATSDWNRSYGYTF. The CDR3 region has the DNA TGTGCCACCAGTGATTGGAACAGAAGCTATGGCTACACCTTC.

The genes are TRBV27 and TRBJ2-7; D uncertain. There are 14 residues in the CDR3. Germline CDR1 and CDR2: MNHEY and SMNVEV (reference sequence). Trimming took off 4 bases at V and 0 bases at J, with 10 bases between the two ends. This CDR3 is CASSSGRFSYEQYF. DNA for the CDR3: TGTGCCAGCAGTTCCGGACGGTTCTCCTACGAGCAGTACTTC.

CDR3 sequence: CASSLNRGNEKLFF. CDR3 in DNA: TGTGCCAGCAGCTTAAACAGGGGTAATGAAAAACTGTTTTTT. The rearrangement joins TRBV7-9 to TRBJ1-4, with TRBD1 identical over 7 bases. The CDR3 is 14 residues long. After removal of 2 bases from V and 4 bases from J, the junction contained 1 base not matched to a gene. Germline V gives CDR1 SEHNR, CDR2 FQNEAQ (reference sequence).

The CDR3 here is CASNYRIQSRQETQYF. CDR3 sequence (DNA): TGTGCCAGCAACTACCGAATACAATCCCGACAAGAGACCCAGTACTTC. The V and J genes are TRBV28 and TRBJ2-5; D not resolved. Germline lookup yields CDR1 MDHEN and CDR2 SYDVKM. V gave up 7 bases and J gave up 2 bases, with 20 bases separating them. The CDR3 is made up of 16 amino acids.

DNA of the CDR3: TGCGCCAGCAGCTTGGATGGGAACACCGGGGAGCTGTTTTTT. Its protein product is CASSLDGNTGELFF. V is TRBV5-1 and J is TRBJ2-2; D unclear. The CDR3 covers 14 residues. Germline V gene lookup returns CDR1 SGHRS and CDR2 YFSETQ. Trimming left V 0 bases short and J 1 base short, with 4 bases between.

This chain joins TRBV19 and TRBJ1-2; TRBD1 agrees at 8 bases. V trimming: 3 bases; J trimming: 8 bases; junction bases outside the gene matches: 2. The germline V gene encodes CDR1 LNHDA and CDR2 SQIVND (reference sequence). The CDR3 contains 12 residues. CDR3 region: CASSIGTGGYTF. The CDR3 coding sequence is TGTGCCAGTAGTATCGGGACAGGCGGCTACACCTTC.

In this sample, this clone turned up a few times. The chain has TRBV6-1 and TRBJ2-1; 7 bases are a match to TRBD2. The CDR3 sequence is 17 residues long. Germline assignment: CDR1 MNHNS and CDR2 SASEGT. The ends lost 0 bases at V and 4 bases at J; junction bases unmatched: 9. The CDR3 DNA reads as TGTGCCAGCAGTGAAGCTGAAGGGAGGGTTGCTTACAATGAGCAGTTCTTC. Amino acid sequence: CASSEAEGRVAYNEQFF.